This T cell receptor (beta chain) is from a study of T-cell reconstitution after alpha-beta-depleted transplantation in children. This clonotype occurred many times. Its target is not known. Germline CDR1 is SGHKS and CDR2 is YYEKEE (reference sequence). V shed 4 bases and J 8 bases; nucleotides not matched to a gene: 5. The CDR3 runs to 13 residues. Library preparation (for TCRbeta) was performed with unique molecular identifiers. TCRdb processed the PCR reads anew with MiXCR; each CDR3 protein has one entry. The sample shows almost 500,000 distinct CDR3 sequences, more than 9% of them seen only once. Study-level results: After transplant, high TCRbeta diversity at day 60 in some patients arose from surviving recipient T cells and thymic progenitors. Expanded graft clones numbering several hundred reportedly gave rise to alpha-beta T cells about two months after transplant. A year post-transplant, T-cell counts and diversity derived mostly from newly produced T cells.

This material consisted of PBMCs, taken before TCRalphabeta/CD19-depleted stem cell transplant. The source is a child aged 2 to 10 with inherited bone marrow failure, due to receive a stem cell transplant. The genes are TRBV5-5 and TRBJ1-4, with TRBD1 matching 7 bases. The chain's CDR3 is CASSTGQVEKLFF. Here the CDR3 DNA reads TGTGCCAGCAGCACCGGACAGGTAGAAAAACTGTTTTTT.